The following is a T cell receptor beta chain sequence with its context. Its cognate antigen is unknown. The sample is drawn from a study of shared clonotypes between healthy human individuals. This CDR3 is built from 13 residues. Germline V gives CDR1 SGHRS, CDR2 YFSETQ. V was pared by 3 bases and J by 3 bases, with 7 bases between. Study-wide results and caveats: Shared clonotypes: roughly 4.5% naive CD4, around 4% naive CD8, 2.3% memory CD4, roughly 0.4% memory CD8.

Measured with immunoSEQ multiplex PCR; TCRdb has only the in-frame clones, and not every one. The sample carries 1,100,000 or so clones, around 78% recorded once. This chain connects TRBV5-1 to TRBJ2-1; D uncertain. The source of this sequence is a man aged 18 to 35 in good health. Some clones in this sample may be carry-over from other donors' samples. The material sequenced was memory CD4+ T cells from PBMCs. Regarding subset: CD45RA-negative fraction. The CDR3 DNA is TGCGCCAGCAGCTCCCCCATCTACAATGAGCAGTTCTTC. Protein product: CASSSPIYNEQFF.